Listed here are 22 T cell receptor beta chains from one sample, sequenced in a study of breast tumors, draining lymph nodes, adjacent tissues. TCRdb used MiXCR to reprocess the multiplex PCR reads, holding one entry per CDR3 protein. The sample yields roughly 260,000 distinct CDR3 sequences, 30% seen once. Samples came from axillary lymph nodes draining the breast cancer. The sample taken for sequencing was axillary lymph node tissue. Receptor source: a female donor with breast cancer. Some clones in this sample may be carry-over from other donors' samples.

At least ten counts were recorded for this clonotype. The chain has TRBV5-1 and TRBJ2-2; 11 nucleotides agree with TRBD1. This CDR3 comprises 16 residues. From germline, CDR1 is SGHRS and CDR2 YFSETQ. The ends lost 4 bases at V and 8 bases at J; junction bases unmatched: 10. Here the CDR3 reads CASSLHGQGAFGELFF. The CDR3 bases are TGCGCCAGCAGCCTACATGGACAGGGGGCGTTTGGGGAGCTGTTTTTT.

The sample holds a few counts of this clonotype. V is TRBV28 and J is TRBJ2-7, with D uncertain. Trimming took off 6 bases at V and 2 bases at J, with 8 bases between the two ends. Per germline, CDR1 MDHEN and CDR2 SYDVKM. This CDR3 comprises 12 residues. DNA of the CDR3: TGTGCCAGCAGCCACGCTACCTACGAGCAGTACTTC. It yields the protein CASSHATYEQYF.

Points on this clonotype: One base away lies a much larger clone, so this may be a sequencing read error. The chain couples TRBV5-1 to TRBJ2-5; D remains unclear. Germline CDR1 and CDR2: SGHRS and YFSETQ. There are 12 residues in the CDR3. Written as DNA, the CDR3 is TGCGCCAGCAGCTTGACCAGAGAGACCCACTACTTC. Amino acid sequence: CASSLTRETHYF.

This clonotype was observed many times. The chain employs TRBV11-2 and TRBJ1-2; a possible D gene is TRBD1 (6 bases). Trimming took 3 bases from V and 3 from J, leaving 14 bases between them. There are 15 residues in the CDR3. Germline CDR1 is SGHAT and CDR2 is FQNNGV. The CDR3: CASSFFGGRDYGYTF. CDR3 in DNA: TGTGCCAGCAGCTTTTTTGGGGGGCGGGACTATGGCTACACCTTC. The full variable domain, its missing parts supplied by reference TRBV11-2 and TRBJ1-2, is EAGVAQSPRYKIIEKRQSVAFWCNPISGHATLYWYQQILGQGPKLLIQFQNNGVVDDSQLPKDRFSAERLKGVDSTLKIQPAKLEDSAVYLCASSFFGGRDYGYTFGSGTRLTVV.

Points on this clonotype: Since a much larger clone is just one base distant, this may be a read error. In nucleotides, the CDR3 is TGTGCCTGGAGTGCCCGGGGGGAGACCCGGTACTTC. It codes for CAWSARGETRYF. This rearrangement joins TRBV30 to TRBJ2-5, with 7 bases that match TRBD2. Germline lookup yields CDR1 GTSNPN and CDR2 SVGIG (reference sequence). The CDR3 is made up of 12 amino acids. The full variable domain, in which reference TRBV30 and TRBJ2-5 provide the parts outside the CDR3, is SQTIHQWPATLVQPVGSPLSLECTVEGTSNPNLYWYRQAAGRGLQLLFYSVGIGQISSEVPQNLSASRPQDRQFILSSKKLLLSDSGFYLCAWSARGETRYFGPGTRLLVL.

This chain uses TRBV13 with TRBJ1-1, with D possibly TRBD1 on 5 matching bases. There are 17 residues in the CDR3. V gave up 0 bases and J gave up 6 bases, with 20 bases separating them. Germline CDR1 is PRHDT and CDR2 is FYEKMQ (reference sequence). The CDR3 region has the DNA TGTGCCAGCAGCTTAGGCCGATTTGGGGAGGGGTGGCCTGAAGCTTTCTTT. It is translated as CASSLGRFGEGWPEAFF.

Only a few counts were recorded for this clonotype. This chain links TRBV20-1 with TRBJ2-2; D gene uncertain. The CDR3 extends over 16 amino acids. The germline gives CDR1 DFQATT, CDR2 SNEGSKA (reference sequence). The V end was cut by 0 bases, the J end by 5 bases, with 16 bases between. CDR3 amino acids: CSARDQMALATGELFF. The CDR3 nucleotides read TGCAGTGCTAGAGACCAGATGGCGTTGGCTACCGGGGAGCTGTTTTTT.

A word on this clonotype: Possible read error: a much larger clone is one base away. The chain is built from TRBV7-8 and TRBJ2-5; D unclear. Germline V gives CDR1 SGHVS, CDR2 FQNEAQ. The ends were cut back, 2 bases at V and 9 bases at J, with 19 bases in the middle. The CDR3 totals 15 residues. The CDR3 here is CASSLKVGVRGSQYF. For the CDR3, the DNA is TGTGCCAGCAGCTTAAAGGTGGGCGTCCGCGGTTCCCAGTACTTC.

V and J are TRBV24-1 and TRBJ2-6; the D is unclear. Looked up from germline, CDR1 is KGHDR and CDR2 is SFDVKD. The CDR3 has 11 residues. V shed 9 bases and J shed 4 bases, with 3 bases lying between them. Written as DNA, the CDR3 is TGTGCCACCGAAGGGGCCAACGTCCTGACTTTC. Translated: CATEGANVLTF.

To note about this clonotype: A clone one base away is much larger, so this may be a read error. Here the CDR3 reads CCASPDRAYIQYF. The CDR3 DNA follows: TGCTGTGCTAGCCCCGACAGGGCTTACATTCAGTACTTC. The chain uses TRBV20-1 and TRBJ2-4, with 7 bases matching TRBD1. The V gene's germline CDR1 is DFQATT and CDR2 SNEGSKA (reference sequence). This CDR3 has 13 amino acids.

For this clonotype: A much larger clone differs from this one at a single base, so this may be a read error. The chain combines TRBV12-3 or TRBV12-4 with TRBJ2-7; 10 bases are a match to TRBD2. This CDR3 has 17 residues. CDR3 in DNA: TGTGTCAGCAGTTTAGGTCTAGCGGGAGCGTCCACCTACGAGCAGTACTTC. As protein: CVSSLGLAGASTYEQYF.

This clonotype was seen ten or more times. The chain couples TRBV29-1 to TRBJ2-7; D gene unclear. The V gene lost 7 bases and the J gene lost 1 base, with 20 bases spanning the gap. The germline V gene has CDR1 SQVTM and CDR2 ANQGSEA. The CDR3 sequence is 15 residues long. The CDR3 DNA is TGCAGCGCTTCCGACACGAAAAACCCTTCCTACGAGCAGTACTTC. Amino acid sequence: CSASDTKNPSYEQYF.

This clonotype occurred many times. The CDR3 DNA is TGTGCCTGGCAAGACGACGGACTGGATCAGCCCCAGCATTTT. Encoded protein: CAWQDDGLDQPQHF. This chain uses TRBV30 with TRBJ1-5, with D unclear. CDR1 GTSNPN and CDR2 SVGIG come from the germline V gene (reference sequence). The ends were cut back, 5 bases at V and 5 bases at J, with 16 bases in the middle. The CDR3 loop spans 14 amino acids.

In this sample, this clonotype turned up many times. J is TRBJ1-5 and V is TRBV12-3 or TRBV12-4; D call uncertain. With 2 bases removed from V and 4 bases from J, the gap between germline ends came to 6 bases. The length of the CDR3 is 13 residues. The CDR3 DNA reads TGTGCCAGCAGTTTAAATGTGAATCAGCCCCAGCATTTT. It translates to CASSLNVNQPQHF.

The chain employs TRBV5-6 and TRBJ2-1; 7 nucleotides align to TRBD2. After removal of 4 bases from V and 7 bases from J, the junction contained 17 bases not matched to a gene. CDR3 length: 17 residues. The germline V gene has CDR1 SGHDT and CDR2 YYEEEE. The DNA of the CDR3 is TGTGCCAGCAGCCTATTCCAGCCATGGGCCGGGGGGAATGAGCAGTTCTTC. Translating gives CASSLFQPWAGGNEQFF.

The chain links TRBV10-3 to TRBJ1-2; TRBD1 matches at 8 bases. The junction had 4 bases not matched to a gene; V was cut back by 6 bases and J by 4 bases. The CDR3 consists of 13 residues. Germline V gene lookup returns CDR1 ENHRY and CDR2 SYGVKD. CDR3 amino acids: CAISSGGGYGYTF. CDR3 coding DNA: TGTGCCATCAGCTCAGGGGGCGGCTATGGCTACACCTTC.

This clonotype was recorded at least ten times. This chain joins TRBV6-5 and TRBJ2-7; tentatively, D is TRBD1 (6 bases). This CDR3 has 14 amino acids. Germline loops: CDR1 MNHEY, CDR2 SVGAGI. The germline V and J ends were trimmed by 5 bases and 3 bases, with 14 bases remaining between them. In nucleotides, the CDR3 is TGTGCCAGCAGTACTGGACAGCGACGCTACGAGCAGTACTTC. This sequence encodes CASSTGQRRYEQYF.

On this clonotype itself: At one boundary the junction diverges from the germline segment, which might be a read error. The chain uses TRBV2 and TRBJ2-5; perhaps TRBD2 as D (6 bases). The CDR3 extends over 18 amino acids. Germline V CDR1 and CDR2: SNHLY, FYNNEI. The CDR3 DNA is TGTGCCAGCAGTGAACTTGGGGGGATAGGGGCGTTTCAAGGGACCCACTACTTC. It encodes CASSELGGIGAFQGTHYF.

The chain carries TRBV7-2 and TRBJ2-6; tentatively, D is TRBD1 or TRBD2 (5 bases each). The CDR3 contains 17 residues. V was pared by 8 bases and J by 2 bases, with 19 bases between. Germline CDR1 SGHTA, CDR2 FQGNSA. CDR3 in amino acids: CASSPLARGTGANVLTF. DNA of the CDR3: TGTGCCAGCTCACCACTTGCGAGGGGCACTGGGGCCAACGTCCTGACTTTC.

In the case of this clonotype: This could be a read error, since a much larger clone is one nucleotide away. The CDR3 carries no conserved terminal phenylalanine or tryptophan, so it likely arises from a read error. The chain combines TRBV20-1 with TRBJ2-1; 16 nucleotides align to TRBD2. The CDR3 is 18 residues long. J gave up 13 bases and V 2 bases, and 17 bases lay outside the gene matches. Germline V lookup: CDR1 DFQATT, CDR2 SNEGSKA (reference sequence). The CDR3 loop reads CSARSYRGSGTSGRDQFL. The CDR3, as DNA: TGCAGTGCTAGAAGCTACAGGGGGAGTGGGACTAGCGGGAGGGACCAGTTCCTC.

In its sample, this clonotype was seen a few times. V is TRBV27 and J is TRBJ2-5, with D hard to call. V lost 5 bases and J 3 bases, leaving 10 bases between the germline ends. Per germline, CDR1 MNHEY and CDR2 SMNVEV (reference sequence). This CDR3 region has 13 residues. The CDR3, as DNA: TGTGCCAGCAGTGTTCCAGGAGAAGAGACCCAGTACTTC. Encoded protein: CASSVPGEETQYF.

This clonotype has a count of ten or more. The rearrangement links TRBV5-8 to TRBJ1-6; D gene unclear. Germline-derived CDR1 and CDR2 are SGHTS and YDEGEE. V was pared by 0 bases and J by 0 bases, with 13 bases between. The CDR3 totals 18 residues. CDR3 in amino acids: CASSLALSASSYNSPLHF. CDR3 DNA sequence: TGTGCCAGCAGCTTGGCACTCAGCGCGAGCTCCTATAATTCACCCCTCCACTTT. Based on the CDR3 plus reference TRBV5-8 and TRBJ1-6, the full variable domain is EAGVTQSPTHLIKTRGQQATLRCSPISGHTSVYWYQQALGLGLQFLLWYDEGEERNRGNFPPRFSGRQFPNYSSELNVNALELEDSALYLCASSLALSASSYNSPLHFGNGTRLTVT.